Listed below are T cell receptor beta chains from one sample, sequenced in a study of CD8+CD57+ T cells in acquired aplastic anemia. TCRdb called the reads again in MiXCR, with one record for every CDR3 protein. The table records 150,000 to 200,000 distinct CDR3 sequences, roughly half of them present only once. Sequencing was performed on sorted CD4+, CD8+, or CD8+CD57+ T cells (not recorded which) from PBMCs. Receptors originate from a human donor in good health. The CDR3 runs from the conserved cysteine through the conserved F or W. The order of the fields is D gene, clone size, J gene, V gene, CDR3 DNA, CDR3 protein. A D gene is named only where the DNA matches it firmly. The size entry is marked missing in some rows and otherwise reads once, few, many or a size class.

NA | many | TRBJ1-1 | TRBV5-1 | TGCGCCAGCAGCTTGCAAGGGGCCAACACTGAAGCTTTCTTT | CASSLQGANTEAFF
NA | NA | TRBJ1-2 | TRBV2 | TGTGCCAGCAGTGAAGGTCAGAACTATGGCTACACCTTC | CASSEGQNYGYTF
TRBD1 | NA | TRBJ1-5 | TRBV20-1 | TGCAGTGCTAGAGGGGACAGACATAGCAATCAGCCCCAGCATTTT | CSARGDRHSNQPQHF
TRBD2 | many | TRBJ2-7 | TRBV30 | TGTGCCTGGAGTATCCTAGCGGAGCACTACGAGCAGTACTTC | CAWSILAEHYEQYF
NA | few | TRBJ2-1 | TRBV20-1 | TGCAGTGCTAGAGACCCTGGAAGGGGGATATCGAATGAGCAGTTCTTC | CSARDPGRGISNEQFF
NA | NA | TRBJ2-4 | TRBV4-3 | TGCGCCAGCAGCCAAGAAGGGGGGGGCGGGAATGACATTCAGTACTTC | CASSQEGGGGNDIQYF
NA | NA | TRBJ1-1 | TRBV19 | TGTGCCAGTAGTTTTGCCCCGGGACCAGCGGAAGCTTTCTTT | CASSFAPGPAEAFF
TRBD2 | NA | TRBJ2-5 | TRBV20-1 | TGCAGTGCTAGATCAGGGGCGGGAGGGGAGACCCAGTACTTC | CSARSGAGGETQYF
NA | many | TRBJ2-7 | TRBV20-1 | TGCAGTGCTAGAGATTCCCATCAAGGGTCATATTCCTACGAGCAGTACTTC | CSARDSHQGSYSYEQYF
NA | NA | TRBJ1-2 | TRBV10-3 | TGTGCCATCAGTGATAGCGTCTATGGCTACACCTTC | CAISDSVYGYTF
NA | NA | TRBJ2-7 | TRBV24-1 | TGTGCCACCAGTGATTCGGGCAGCTACGAGCAGTACTTC | CATSDSGSYEQYF
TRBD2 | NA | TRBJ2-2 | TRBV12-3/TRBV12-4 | TGTGCCAGCCAAAAAGACACTAGGACTAGCGGGAGGAACACCGGGGAGCTGTTTTTT | CASQKDTRTSGRNTGELFF
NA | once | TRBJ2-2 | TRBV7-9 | TGTGCCAGCAGCCACAGGGACACCGGGGAGCTGTTTTTT | CASSHRDTGELFF
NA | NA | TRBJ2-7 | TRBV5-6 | TGTGCCAGCAGCTTAGAGCAGGGTGGCTACGAGCAGTACTTC | CASSLEQGGYEQYF
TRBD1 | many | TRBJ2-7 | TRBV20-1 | TGCAGTGCTTCACGACAGGGCTCGCGCCAAGAGCAGTACTTC | CSASRQGSRQEQYF
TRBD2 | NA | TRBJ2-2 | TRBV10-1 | TGCGCCAGCCGGACTAGCGGGACACCTTGGAAGACCGGGGAGCTGTTTTTT | CASRTSGTPWKTGELFF
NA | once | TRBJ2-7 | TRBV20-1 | TGCAGTGCTAGAGAACTCGGGGCCTACGAGCAGTACTTC | CSARELGAYEQYF
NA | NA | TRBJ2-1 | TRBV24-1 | TGTGCCACCAGTGGTGTGGACTCGAGCTCCTACAATGAGCAGTTCTTC | CATSGVDSSSYNEQFF